The source of this TCR beta chain is a study of blood T cell repertoires in COVID-19. About the study: Collection of acute and convalescent COVID-19 samples took place in the United States, Italy and Spain. T cells, B-cell-depleted T cells, or PBMCs supplied cDNA or gDNA.

Germline-derived CDR1 and CDR2 are MNHEY and SVGEGT. V shed 4 bases, J shed 2 bases, and the junction held 12 bases outside the gene matches. The CDR3 contains 18 residues. The table lists this clone with a few counts. Individuals aged about 18 to 89 years were recruited from around 22 US areas. As originally analysed: Reference gene primer amplification gave nucleated cell count estimates. Method: immunoSEQ multiplex PCR; TCRdb's copy keeps in-frame clones and lacks some. The V and J calls and clone size were taken over from that table, and D and trimming were inferred from the DNA. The data show about 370,000 clones, around 91% seen once.

The origin of this receptor is a man aged 18 to 35 who had recovered from COVID-19. The V gene is TRBV6-2 or TRBV6-3, the J gene TRBJ1-5; 9 bases agree with TRBD1. Sequencing was performed on PBMCs or T cells enriched from blood (not recorded which). The CDR3: CASSSNNRGLRGNQPQHF. The CDR3 DNA is TGTGCCAGCAGTTCGAACAACAGGGGGCTTCGCGGCAATCAGCCCCAGCATTTT.